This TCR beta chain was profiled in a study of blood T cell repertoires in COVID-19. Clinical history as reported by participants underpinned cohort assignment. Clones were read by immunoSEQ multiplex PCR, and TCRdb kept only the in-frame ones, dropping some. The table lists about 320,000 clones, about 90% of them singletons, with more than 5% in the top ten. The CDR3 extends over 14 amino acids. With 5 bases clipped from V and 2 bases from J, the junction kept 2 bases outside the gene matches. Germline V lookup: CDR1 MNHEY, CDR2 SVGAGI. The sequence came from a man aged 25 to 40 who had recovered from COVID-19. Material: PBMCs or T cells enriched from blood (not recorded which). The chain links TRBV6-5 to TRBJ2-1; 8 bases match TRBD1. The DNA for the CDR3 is TGTGCCAGCAGTCCGGGACAGGCCTACAATGAGCAGTTCTTC. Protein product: CASSPGQAYNEQFF.